The 15 T cell receptor beta chains below all came from one sample that was sequenced in a study of blood T cell repertoires in COVID-19 (dated by TCRdb to about 2020). Library preparation was by the immunoSEQ multiplex PCR assay. Entries here come from immuneACCESS through TCRdb and include only in-frame sequences with V and J called. Some clones fail to appear in such tables; in the studies checked, an unresolved V gene covers under half of the shortfall, and the cause of the remainder is unknown. The sample includes over 150,000 clones, with around 83% observed a single time. The ten biggest clones cover more than 7.5% of the sample. Sequenced: peripheral blood. These receptors came from a woman aged 65 to 85 with COVID-19, enrolled during active disease.

A few counts support this clone. V gene TRBV2 combines with J gene TRBJ1-5; 9 bases match TRBD1. Looked up from germline, CDR1 is SNHLY and CDR2 is FYNNEI. With 5 bases clipped from V and 8 bases from J, the junction kept 13 bases outside the gene matches. CDR3 size: 16 residues. The chain's CDR3 is CASSRGTGQRVEPQHF. The CDR3 DNA follows: TGTGCCAGCAGTAGAGGGACAGGGCAACGGGTAGAGCCCCAGCATTTT.

The gene calls are TRBV5-6 and TRBJ1-6; TRBD1 might be the D (5 bases). This CDR3 is built from 13 residues. Germline CDR1 SGHDT, CDR2 YYEEEE. V was trimmed by 7 bases and J by 8 bases, leaving 13 bases between them. The CDR3 reads CASRGTQHSPLHF. CDR3 nucleotides: TGTGCCAGCCGCGGGACCCAGCATTCACCCCTCCACTTT.

The J gene is TRBJ1-1, the V gene TRBV5-6, with 8 bases that match TRBD1. V gave up 4 bases and J gave up 6 bases; unmatched junction bases: 5. CDR1 is SGHDT, CDR2 YYEEEE, per germline. The CDR3 is made up of 13 amino acids. CDR3 residues: CASSPGTGPEAFF. CDR3 nucleotides: TGTGCCAGCAGCCCAGGGACAGGCCCTGAAGCTTTCTTT.

This sequence joins TRBV6-6 and TRBJ2-7; 7 bases map to TRBD2. CDR1 is MNHNY, CDR2 SVGAGI, per germline (reference sequence). The CDR3 has 14 residues. The V and J ends lost 0 bases and 6 bases, in that order; junction bases with no gene match: 5. The CDR3 DNA follows: TGTGCCAGCAGTTACTCCGGACTAGTACGCGAGCAGTACTTC. This gives the protein CASSYSGLVREQYF.

The chain combines TRBV9 with TRBJ2-7; the match to TRBD2 covers 10 bases. This CDR3 spans 14 amino acids. Germline trimming cut 2 bases from V and 5 bases from J; bases unmatched to any gene: 4. Germline CDR1 and CDR2: SGDLS and YYNGEE. In DNA, the CDR3 is TGTGCCAGCAGCGTGGGACTAGCGATGAACGAGCAGTACTTC. Its translation is CASSVGLAMNEQYF. Using reference TRBV9 and TRBJ2-7 for the parts outside the CDR3, the full variable domain is DSGVTQTPKHLITATGQRVTLRCSPRSGDLSVYWYQQSLDQGLQFLIQYYNGEERAKGNILERFSAQQFPDLHSELNLSSLELGDSALYFCASSVGLAMNEQYFGPGTRLTVT.

The chain combines TRBV6-2 or TRBV6-3 with TRBJ2-2; D gene ambiguous. The CDR3 spans 15 residues. Germline V lookup: CDR1 MNHEY, CDR2 SVGEGT. Trimming removed 0 bases from V and 7 bases from J, with 12 bases in between. Here the CDR3 DNA reads TGTGCCAGCAGTTACTCTCGAATCGCGGTCGGGGAGCTGTTTTTT. Residues: CASSYSRIAVGELFF.

The chain links TRBV7-2 to TRBJ2-1, with 7 bases that match TRBD2. V gave up 5 bases and J gave up 16 bases; unmatched junction bases: 2. Germline-derived CDR1 and CDR2 are SGHTA and FQGNSA. The CDR3 is made up of 9 amino acids. DNA of the CDR3: TGTGCCAGCAGCGGGGGGGACTTCTTC. It is translated as CASSGGDFF.

J is TRBJ2-3 and V is TRBV5-1; D is unclear. V lost 0 bases to trimming and J lost 3 bases, with 5 bases between them. This CDR3 spans 13 amino acids. CDR1 and CDR2 from the germline V gene are SGHRS and YFSETQ. The CDR3 DNA reads TGCGCCAGCAGCTTGGGGGCGACAGATACGCAGTATTTT. Protein sequence: CASSLGATDTQYF.

V and J are TRBV9 and TRBJ1-5; 7 positions match TRBD1. The germline gives CDR1 SGDLS, CDR2 YYNGEE. CDR3 size: 14 residues. Germline trimming cut 3 bases from V and 2 bases from J; bases unmatched to any gene: 2. The CDR3 region is CASSATGGNQPQHF. The DNA for the CDR3 is TGTGCCAGCAGCGCTACAGGGGGCAATCAGCCCCAGCATTTT.

In its sample, this clone was seen once. This chain joins TRBV7-2 and TRBJ2-1, with D maybe TRBD2 (6 bases). The germline gives CDR1 SGHTA, CDR2 FQGNSA. The CDR3 loop spans 15 amino acids. V gave up 1 base and J gave up 4 bases, with 11 bases separating them. DNA for the CDR3: TGTGCCAGCAGCTTAGGTGCCCGGGGGTACAATGAGCAGTTCTTC. Its translation: CASSLGARGYNEQFF.

V usage is TRBV4-3 and J usage is TRBJ2-1, with 10 bases aligning to TRBD2. This CDR3 is built from 16 residues. The V and J ends lost 4 bases and 4 bases, in that order; junction bases with no gene match: 7. Per the germline V gene, CDR1 is LGHNA and CDR2 is YSLEER. DNA for the CDR3: TGCGCCAGCAGCCTTCTAGCGGGAGCGGGGTACAATGAGCAGTTCTTC. It codes for CASSLLAGAGYNEQFF.

V is TRBV29-1 and J is TRBJ2-3; the match to TRBD2 covers 9 bases. The CDR3 has 16 amino acids. Trimming cost V 3 bases and J 1 base; bases outside gene matches: 8. CDR1 is SQVTM and CDR2 is ANQGSEA in the germline V gene. The CDR3 sequence: CSVEERGGRGTDTQYF. Written as DNA, the CDR3 is TGCAGCGTTGAGGAGCGAGGCGGGAGGGGCACAGATACGCAGTATTTT.

This chain uses TRBV6-5 with TRBJ2-1; a possible D gene is TRBD2 (5 bases). Germline V CDR1 and CDR2: MNHEY, SVGAGI. The CDR3 spans 14 residues. Trimming pared 2 bases from V and 13 bases from J, leaving 18 bases between. The CDR3 bases are TGTGCCAGCAGTTACCACCGTAAACGGGAAGCCCAGTTCTTC. It specifies CASSYHRKREAQFF.

This clone was seen more than once but under ten times. The CDR3 sequence: CTSSKHRETCNSPLHF. Written as DNA, the CDR3 is TGCACCAGCAGCAAACACCGGGAAACCTGTAATTCACCCCTCCACTTT. The chain uses TRBV1 and TRBJ1-6. TRBV1 is a pseudogene. CDR3 length equals 16 residues.

The chain combines TRBV4-1 with TRBJ2-7; D might be TRBD1 (5 bases). V lost 1 base and J lost 2, with 15 bases in between. Germline V gene sequence: CDR1 MGHRA, CDR2 YSYEKL. The CDR3 runs to 16 residues. The CDR3 sequence: CASSQGGRGRTYEQYF. The CDR3 DNA reads as TGCGCCAGCAGCCAAGGCGGTAGGGGTAGGACCTACGAGCAGTACTTC.